A selection of T cell receptor beta chains follows, all from one sample in a study of blood T cell repertoires in COVID-19. Clones were read by immunoSEQ multiplex PCR, and TCRdb kept only the in-frame ones, dropping some. The table has about 480,000 clones, around 89% seen once; the top ten hold approximately 1.8%. The sample was PBMCs or T cells enriched from blood (not recorded which). All receptors come from a woman aged 40 to 50 who had recovered from COVID-19. The CDR3 runs from the conserved cysteine through the conserved F or W. A D gene is named only where the DNA matches it firmly. Clone sizes are given selectively: once, few, many, or a class where the clone is expanded.

>TRBJ1-3|TRBV19|once|-
CASSITSSGNTIYF
TGTGCCAGTAGTATAACATCCTCTGGAAACACCATATATTTT
>TRBJ1-5|TRBV4-2|-|-
CASSQGVGGEGEQPQHF
TGTGCCAGCAGCCAGGGGGTTGGGGGGGAAGGAGAACAGCCCCAGCATTTT
>TRBJ1-5|TRBV7-2|-|-
CASSLGRVGVSNQPQHF
TGTGCCAGCAGCTTAGGACGGGTCGGGGTTAGCAATCAGCCCCAGCATTTT
>TRBJ1-5|TRBV19|-|TRBD1
CASGGGQGAQPQHF
TGTGCCAGCGGGGGGGGACAGGGGGCCCAGCCCCAGCATTTT
>TRBJ2-7|TRBV4-1|-|TRBD1
CASSQDRGDSYEQYF
TGCGCCAGCAGCCAAGATCGAGGGGACAGCTACGAGCAGTACTTC
>TRBJ2-5|TRBV5-6|-|-
CASSRELETQYF
TGTGCCAGCAGCCGCGAGTTGGAGACCCAGTACTTC
>TRBJ1-2|TRBV7-2|-|TRBD1
CASTRDSSTLYGYTF
TGTGCCAGCACCAGGGACAGCTCTACCCTTTATGGCTACACCTTC
>TRBJ2-7|TRBV28|-|-
CASSINRANEQYF
TGTGCCAGCAGTATAAACAGGGCCAACGAGCAGTACTTC
>TRBJ2-7|TRBV14|-|TRBD2
CASSPLGTSGSYEQYF
TGTGCCAGCAGTCCGCTTGGGACTAGCGGGAGTTACGAGCAGTACTTC
>TRBJ1-2|TRBV27|-|-
CASSGSGGVYGYTF
TGTGCCAGCAGTGGCTCCGGGGGGGTATATGGCTACACCTTC
>TRBJ2-3|TRBV27|-|-
CASSQRTGTDTQYF
TGTGCCAGCAGTCAAAGGACAGGCACAGATACGCAGTATTTT
>TRBJ2-7|TRBV20-1|-|TRBD1
CSATTGRQYF
TGCAGTGCCACGACAGGGAGGCAGTACTTC
>TRBJ2-2|TRBV7-2|-|-
CASSLMAGANTGELFF
TGTGCCAGCAGCTTAATGGCAGGTGCGAACACCGGGGAGCTGTTTTTT
>TRBJ2-5|TRBV18|-|TRBD2
CASSPPGTSGREETQYF
TGTGCCAGCTCACCACCTGGGACTAGCGGGAGAGAAGAGACCCAGTACTTC
>TRBJ1-2|TRBV11-2|-|-
CASSPMTGSHSYGYTF
TGTGCCAGCAGCCCTATGACGGGATCTCACTCCTATGGCTACACCTTC
>TRBJ2-1|TRBV11-2|-|TRBD2
CASGLGLAGPYNEQFF
TGTGCCAGCGGTCTGGGACTAGCGGGCCCCTACAATGAGCAGTTCTTC
>TRBJ2-7|TRBV9|-|-
CASSVEGGWGEQYF
TGTGCCAGCAGCGTAGAAGGGGGATGGGGCGAGCAGTACTTC
>TRBJ1-4|TRBV2|-|TRBD1
CASQDREPPVSGEKLFF
TGTGCCAGCCAGGACAGGGAACCCCCAGTTTCGGGTGAAAAACTGTTTTTT
>TRBJ2-3|TRBV19|-|-
CASSALLGQLDTQYF
TGTGCCAGTAGTGCCCTCTTGGGGCAGTTAGATACGCAGTATTTT
>TRBJ2-7|TRBV6-5|-|-
CASSYGRTYEQYF
TGTGCCAGCAGTTATGGCAGGACATACGAGCAGTACTTC
>TRBJ1-5|TRBV3-1/TRBV3-2|-|-
CASSQEIRGPLVNQPQHF
TGTGCCAGCAGCCAAGAAATACGTGGCCCCCTCGTAAATCAGCCCCAGCATTTT
>TRBJ1-4|TRBV5-8|-|TRBD1
CASSGRQGRNEKLFF
TGTGCCAGCAGCGGCAGACAGGGGAGAAATGAAAAACTGTTTTTT
>TRBJ2-2|TRBV5-1|-|-
CASRLAPGGAGELFF
TGCGCCAGCAGACTCGCTCCGGGGGGCGCCGGGGAGCTGTTTTTT
>TRBJ2-2|TRBV18|once|TRBD1
CASSPRDRGDTGELFF
TGTGCCAGCTCACCGCGGGACAGGGGAGACACCGGGGAGCTGTTTTTT